This TCR beta chain comes out of a study of cytomegalovirus exposure and HLA in healthy donors (dated by TCRdb to the late 2010s). Background for the entire study: In an earlier analysis of 587 of the donors, under 300 Gb of sequence data and 120 million or so unique TCR beta sequences from about 179 million T cells were reported. Rather than using new phenotypic data, the later analysis identified candidate immune exposures from TCR beta sequences and from how often those sequences occurred across donors. A separate validation cohort of 100 to 150 different subjects was used in addition to the approximately 610-subject first cohort. Among the roughly 390 genotyped donors, 81% belonged to the genetic ancestry cluster associated with self-reported Caucasian donors. The study was designed to test whether signatures of past pathogen exposure could be identified by cataloging public T cell receptors. HLA typing covered class I and class II loci at four-digit resolution. Roughly 5 DR-DQ haplotypes were handled as single units for association and clustering, since linkage in the cohort was strong. In an earlier analysis of 587 of the donors, high-throughput TCR beta sequencing was used to judge whether each TCR beta V gene segment behaved as functional or pseudogenic. All discovery cohort repertoires had been generated on a single sequencing platform. The study profiled the T cell repertoires of more than 500 subjects by immunosequencing and related them to cytomegalovirus serostatus. Genome-wide SNP genotypes for about 65% of the 666 donors were used in a later genetic analysis, which treated that subset as a discovery cohort. About 300 gigabases of sequencing data and 78 million or so unique TCR sequences were included in an early release covering about 600 HLA-typed donors. Across some 400 genotyped donors of the cohort, an average of approximately 200,000 unique TCR beta nucleotide sequences per donor were sequenced, and roughly 18% of those sequences were non-productive. Donor age, sex, ethnicity and CMV serostatus were compiled alongside the repertoire data. A later analysis re-analyzed previously published TCR beta repertoires from 500 to 700 donors and added high-resolution HLA genotyping to study TCR occurrence patterns. The study combined high-throughput TCR immunosequencing, statistical association of individual TCRs with disease status, and machine learning to predict cytomegalovirus infection status. Typing coverage differed by locus: A, B, C, DRB1 and DQB1 were typed in about 620-640 donors, DQA1 in about 560, DPA1 in some 570, and DPB1 in approximately 450. Overall study results and their limits: Linkage disequilibrium might explain the correlated functional status among segregating V segments, but an unknown experimental factor could not be ruled out. In a later analysis, the rate of TCR association differed among HLA loci, with DRB1 alleles having the most associated TCRs and HLA-C alleles having the fewest. The 87-base-pair reads could not distinguish some IMGT-functional V segments, including TRBV6-2 and TRBV6-3, so those segments were excluded. The classifier was reported to diagnose cytomegalovirus status with high specificity and sensitivity in both the original and validation cohorts. A cluster of highly shared sequence variants was judged likely to be a technical artifact of the sequencing pipeline. A later genetic analysis reported fewer N-insertions in productive TCRs among donors in an Asian-associated ancestry cluster than the approximately 670-donor mean. Across donors, most TCR sequences were observed very rarely, whereas some public TCRs were present in many individuals. In a later analysis, HLA-associated TCR beta chains were found to be more clonally expanded and to have lower generation probabilities than equally common non-associated chains. Specific HLA alleles were associated with 15,000 to 20,000 TCR beta sequences at a false discovery rate of 0.05 in a later analysis. Several of the top co-occurrence clusters appeared to be linked to parvovirus B19, influenza, CMV and Epstein-Barr virus, according to a later analysis. A further reported finding was that TCR beta sequences accurately predicted the HLA-A and HLA-B alleles for most subjects in the first cohort. It was suggested by the authors that the approach could potentially be generalized to other disease states and immunological phenotypes. For the cohort, immune exposure information was limited to CMV serostatus. Presence/absence analyses assumed roughly uniform sequencing depth across donors, an assumption that may not hold. In an earlier analysis of around 600 of the donors, most TCR beta V segments were observed in productive rearrangements about 87% or about 30% of the time, broadly matching IMGT annotations. Because counts were too low, approximately 15 rarely observed V segments, including chromosome 9 orphons, were excluded from the earlier analysis of 500 to 700 of the donors. A later genetic analysis associated a missense DCLRE1C variant with V-gene and J-gene trimming of TCR beta chains, and an independent cohort replicated the association. A few of the identified cytomegalovirus-associated TCR beta chains were confirmed in vitro to be specific for cytomegalovirus antigens. The cohort was sequenced for TCR beta chains only, and without alpha or paired-chain data the features that could be detected were limited. According to a later analysis, most CMV-associated TCR beta chains appeared to be HLA-restricted, and the HLA associations seemed to be driven largely by CMV exposure. When HLA alleles, especially DR and DQ, strongly co-occurred, TCR associations were difficult to assign to individual alleles. Because HLA typing was missing for some donors at each locus, association tests included only the typed subset. In the study, approximately 150 TCR beta chains were listed as associated with cytomegalovirus.

Of note for this clone: Its antigen is not yet known. No base quality values were provided; no much bigger clone lies one nucleotide off.

Reading from cysteine to phenylalanine, the CDR3 counts 15 amino acids. The read is trimmed to its CDR3 DNA, 45 bases read in frame from base 1. CDR1 is given as PRHDT and CDR2 as FYEKMQ, both from the germline V gene (reference sequence). V is cut back by 5 bases and J by 2 bases, with 7 bases in the junction unmatched. The cohort comprised 670 or so healthy bone marrow donors. At the time of sampling, every cohort member was nominally healthy, though immune exposures that went unrecorded were likely present. The donor tested CMV seropositive, placing the donor among the roughly 270 seropositive members of the cohort. Each donor provided a peripheral blood sample, and peripheral blood mononuclear cells were used for TCR beta sequencing. The Qiagen DNeasy Blood Extraction Kit was used to extract genomic DNA from the blood cell samples. Library prep was done by the immunoSEQ multiplex PCR assay. The multiplex PCR relied on a mix of 60 forward primers for TCR Vbeta segments and 13 reverse primers for TCR Jbeta segments. The CDR3 region of rearranged TCR beta genes was amplified from genomic DNA by a multiplex PCR assay. The amplified TCR beta libraries were sequenced on the Illumina HiSeq System as 87-base-pair reads. In the source study's methods: A later analysis tallied 75 million to 85 million unique TCR beta chains across the 650 to 750 repertoires, and some 10 million of those chains were shared by two or more donors. A nearest-neighbor algorithm error-corrected the raw reads and collapsed the reads into unique sequences, merging closely related sequences to remove PCR and sequencing errors. V, D and J gene segments were assigned by aligning CDR3 sequences to IMGT reference sequences. For a sequence to be retained, a match of at least six nucleotides was required to both a V gene segment and a J gene segment. Rearrangements were called productive when the CDR3 lacked stop codons and stayed in frame with V and J; all others were non-productive. Following IMGT convention, CDR3 was defined as the stretch from the second conserved V-encoded cysteine up to the conserved J-encoded phenylalanine. The earlier analysis of about 640 of the donors excluded any sequence lacking an unambiguous match to a single V gene segment. In an earlier analysis of roughly 600 of the donors, a V segment was called functional when productive rearrangements were above 56.7%, and segregating when the standard deviation between donors exceeded 5%. To diagnose cytomegalovirus status from the catalog of TCR beta chain sequences, a statistical classification framework was built. In a later analysis, TCR nucleotide sequences were compared against IMGT/GENE-DB human TR gene sequences so that V and J genes could be assigned. The TCRdist pipeline was used in a later analysis to assign CDR3 sequences and most-parsimonious VDJ recombination scenarios. In a later analysis, each TCR beta chain was defined by its CDR3 amino acid sequence together with its V-gene family, and reads without a unique V-gene family were excluded. In a later analysis, 500 to 650 highly shared, low-generation-probability nucleotide sequences were removed to address suspected cross-contamination and a sequencing artifact. In a later analysis, a clonal expansion index was calculated for each public chain from normalized within-repertoire ranks of inferred template counts. Generation probabilities in a later analysis came from a VDJ recombination model fitted to out-of-frame rearrangements, and those results were checked against IGoR. In a later analysis, TCR-TCR, TCR-HLA and TCR-CMV co-occurrence was scored with hypergeometric tests, and a repertoire-size bias correction was applied to TCR pairs. False discovery rates were estimated in a later analysis by permuting HLA or CMV assignments 20 times. In a later analysis, co-occurring TCRs were grouped using DBSCAN, with TCRdist sequence similarity added in when clustering inside HLA-allele-positive subsets. Repertoires with fewer than 30,000 or more than 120,000 public chains, plus five repertoires with anomalous nucleotide sharing, were excluded from co-occurrence clustering. This immuneACCESS table, as held by TCRdb, lists in-frame sequences with V and J called but not all clones. Of the missing ones, under half trace to an unresolved V gene in checked studies; the others have no known cause. V and J calls and clone size are given by that table; D and trimming were obtained from the DNA. Present in this sample are 200,000 to 250,000 clones, 70% of which were seen just once. About 2.5% of the sample is in the top ten clones.

The sequence joins TRBV13 to TRBJ2-5, with 8 middle bases fitting TRBD1. The material sequenced was PBMCs. The sequence derives from a man in his forties in good health and CMV-seropositive. DNA sequence: TGTGCCAGCAGCCCTAGACAGGGGTTGCAAGAGACCCAGTACTTC. Its coded protein is CASSPRQGLQETQYF.